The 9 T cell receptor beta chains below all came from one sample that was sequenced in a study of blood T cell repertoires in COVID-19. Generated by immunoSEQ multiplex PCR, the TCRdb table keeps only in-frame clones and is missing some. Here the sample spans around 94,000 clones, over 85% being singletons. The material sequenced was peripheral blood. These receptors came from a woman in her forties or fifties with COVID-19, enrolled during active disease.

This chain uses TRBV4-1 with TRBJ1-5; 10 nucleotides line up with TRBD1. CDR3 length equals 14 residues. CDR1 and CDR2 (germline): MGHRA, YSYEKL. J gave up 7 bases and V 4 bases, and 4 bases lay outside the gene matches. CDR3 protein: CASSRDRGRQPQHF. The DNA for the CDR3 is TGCGCCAGCAGCCGGGACAGGGGAAGGCAGCCCCAGCATTTT.

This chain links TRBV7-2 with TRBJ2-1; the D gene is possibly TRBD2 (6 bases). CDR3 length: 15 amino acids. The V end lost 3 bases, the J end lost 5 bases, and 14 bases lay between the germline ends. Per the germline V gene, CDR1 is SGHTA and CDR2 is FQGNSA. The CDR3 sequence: CASSFSGPNNNEQFF. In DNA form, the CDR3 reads TGTGCCAGCAGCTTCAGCGGGCCCAACAACAATGAGCAGTTCTTC.

The CDR3 DNA is TGTGCCAGTAGTATAGGAGCCGGGGATGAGCAGTACTTC. This encodes CASSIGAGDEQYF. V is TRBV19 and J is TRBJ2-7, with a tentative D call TRBD2 (5 bases). Germline assignment: CDR1 LNHDA and CDR2 SQIVND (reference sequence). The CDR3 contains 13 residues. V was shortened by 1 base and J by 7 bases, with 11 bases between the two germline ends. Complete variable domain (other parts from reference TRBV19 and TRBJ2-7): DGGITQSPKYLFRKEGQNVTLSCEQNLNHDAMYWYRQDPGQGLRLIYYSQIVNDFQKGDIAEGYSVSREKKESFPLTVTSAQKNPTAFYLCASSIGAGDEQYFGPGTRLTVT.

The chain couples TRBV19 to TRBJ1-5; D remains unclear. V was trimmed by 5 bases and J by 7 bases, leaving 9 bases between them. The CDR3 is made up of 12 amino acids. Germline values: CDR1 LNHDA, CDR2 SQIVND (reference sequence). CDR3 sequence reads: CASSPPGQPQHF. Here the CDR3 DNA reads TGTGCCAGTAGTCCCCCGGGGCAGCCCCAGCATTTT.

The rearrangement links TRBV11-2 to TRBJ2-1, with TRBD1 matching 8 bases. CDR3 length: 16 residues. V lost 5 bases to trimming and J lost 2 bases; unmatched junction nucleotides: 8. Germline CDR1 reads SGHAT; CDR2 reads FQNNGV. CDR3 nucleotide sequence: TGTGCCAGCAGCCCAAGAGGGGACAGGACCTACAATGAGCAGTTCTTC. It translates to CASSPRGDRTYNEQFF.

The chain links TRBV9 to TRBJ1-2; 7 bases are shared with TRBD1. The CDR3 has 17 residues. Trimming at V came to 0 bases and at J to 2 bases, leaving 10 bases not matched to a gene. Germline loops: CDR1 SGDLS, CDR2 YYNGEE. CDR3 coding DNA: TGTGCCAGCAGCGTAGTAGTAGCAGGGGGTCAAAACTATGGCTACACCTTC. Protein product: CASSVVVAGGQNYGYTF.

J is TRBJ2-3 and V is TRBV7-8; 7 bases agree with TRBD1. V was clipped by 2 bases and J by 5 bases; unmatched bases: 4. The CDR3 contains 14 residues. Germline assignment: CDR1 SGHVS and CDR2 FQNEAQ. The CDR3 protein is CASSLPQGVDTQYF. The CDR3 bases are TGTGCCAGCAGCTTACCTCAGGGGGTAGATACGCAGTATTTT.

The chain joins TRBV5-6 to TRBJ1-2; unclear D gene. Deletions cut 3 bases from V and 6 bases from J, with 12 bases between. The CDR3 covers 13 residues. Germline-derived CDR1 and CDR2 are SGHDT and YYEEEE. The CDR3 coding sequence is TGTGCCAGCAGCTGGACTGCCAAAAATGGCTACACCTTC. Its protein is CASSWTAKNGYTF.

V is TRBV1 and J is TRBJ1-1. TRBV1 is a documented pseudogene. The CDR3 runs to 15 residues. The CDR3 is CTSSRVSRENTEAFF. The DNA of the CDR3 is TGCACCAGCAGCCGTGTGAGTCGGGAGAACACTGAAGCTTTCTTT.